This T cell receptor (beta chain) was retrieved from a study of blood T cells in healthy people across ages. Then a second PCR, running about 6 to 12 cycles, was carried out with a sample-barcoded 5' primer and a J-beta primer mix. Via MiXCR, TCRdb re-called the 5' RACE reads, giving one row per CDR3 protein. The data show 1.5 million to 2 million distinct CDR3 sequences, 25% to 30% seen once. The clonotype comes from a woman in her thirties in good health. The sequencing sample was made of blood.

The DNA of the CDR3 is TGTGCCAGCAGCTTAGACGGCGGGCCCAACAATGAGCAGTTCTTC. Translating gives CASSLDGGPNNEQFF. The chain employs TRBV7-2 and TRBJ2-1, with TRBD2 as a possible D gene (5 bases). The CDR3 runs 15 residues. Germline-derived CDR1 and CDR2 are SGHTA and FQGNSA. Trimming took 1 base from V and 5 from J, leaving 12 bases between them.